A selection of T cell receptor beta chains follows, all from one sample in a study of cytomegalovirus exposure and HLA in healthy donors. The protocol was immunoSEQ multiplex PCR, while the TCRdb copy is restricted to in-frame clones and leaves out a portion. The data include under 250,000 clones; the top ten clones carry over 0.95%. The sequencing sample was made of PBMCs. Source of these receptors: a girl aged 2-9 years in good health and CMV-seropositive. The CDR3 runs from the conserved cysteine through the conserved F or W. The D gene is left open where the match is weak.

d_call j_call v_call cdr3_nt cdr3_aa
TRBD1 TRBJ2-2 TRBV28 TGTGCCAGCAGGCCAGACCCTGGACAGGGTGGCACCGGGGAGCTGTTTTTT CASRPDPGQGGTGELFF
NA TRBJ2-7 TRBV5-1 TGCGCCAGCAGCCCGGACGGCGGGCGGTACGAGCAGTACTTC CASSPDGGRYEQYF
NA TRBJ1-5 TRBV2 TGTGCCAGCACAGGGGAAGAGGGTCAGCCCCAGCATTTT CASTGEEGQPQHF
NA TRBJ1-5 TRBV10-2 TGCGCCAGCAGCCCACAGGATTATAGCAATCAGCCCCAGCATTTT CASSPQDYSNQPQHF
TRBD1 TRBJ1-2 TRBV7-9 TGTGCCAGCAGCCGGACAGGAACCGGGAATGGCTACACCTTC CASSRTGTGNGYTF
NA TRBJ1-1 TRBV28 TGTGCCAGCAGAGAAGGCGGGGGACTGAACACTGAAGCTTTCTTT CASREGGGLNTEAFF
TRBD1 TRBJ2-7 TRBV27 TGTGCCAGCAGTACTACCCGCCGGACAGGAATTTCCTACGAGCAGTACTTC CASSTTRRTGISYEQYF
TRBD1 TRBJ1-4 TRBV27 TGTGCCAGCAGTCCCTTGGGAAGGGGGCGATTAAATGAAAAACTGTTTTTT CASSPLGRGRLNEKLFF
TRBD2 TRBJ2-1 TRBV5-1 TGCGCCAGCAGCTTGGGGCTAGCGGGCAGGATCTCCTACAATGAGCAGTTCTTC CASSLGLAGRISYNEQFF
TRBD1 TRBJ2-3 TRBV9 TGTGCCAGCAGCCACGGACAGGTTCCTAGCACAGATACGCAGTATTTT CASSHGQVPSTDTQYF
TRBD1 TRBJ1-4 TRBV29-1 TGCAGCGCCACCCCCGGGACAGGGGTTGAAAAACTGTTTTTT CSATPGTGVEKLFF
TRBD2 TRBJ2-7 TRBV18 TGTGCCAGCTCACCCCCAGCGGGAGGTTACGAGCAGTACTTC CASSPPAGGYEQYF
TRBD1 TRBJ2-1 TRBV27 TGTGCCAGCAGTTTTGGGACAGGGATGAAAAATGAGCAGTTCTTC CASSFGTGMKNEQFF
NA TRBJ1-1 TRBV29-1 TGCAGCGTCGGGGTGAACAGAGGGAACACTGAAGCTTTCTTT CSVGVNRGNTEAFF
TRBD2 TRBJ2-5 TRBV7-2 TGTGCCAGCAGCTCAGGGAGGGGATCGGAGACCCAGTACTTC CASSSGRGSETQYF
NA TRBJ2-1 TRBV6-6 TGTGCCAGCAGCCCCTCCAATGAGCAGTTCTTC CASSPSNEQFF
TRBD1 TRBJ1-4 TRBV7-6 TGTGCCAGCAGCTTTTACAGGGGAGATGAAAAACTGTTTTTT CASSFYRGDEKLFF
NA TRBJ2-3 TRBV7-8 TGTGCCAGCAGCCTTCCCAGACTGTCCTCTACAGATACGCAGTATTTT CASSLPRLSSTDTQYF
TRBD1 TRBJ1-1 TRBV5-1 TGCGCCAGCAGCGAGGAATTGAACAGGGGGAGTGAAGCTTTCTTT CASSEELNRGSEAFF
TRBD2 TRBJ2-7 TRBV5-1 TGCGCCAGCAGTCCGACTAGCGTTGCCTACGAGCAGTACTTC CASSPTSVAYEQYF
TRBD1 TRBJ1-2 TRBV6-1 TGTGCCAGCAGTGAAGCCGCGACAGGGTTGGCATATGGCTACACCTTC CASSEAATGLAYGYTF
NA TRBJ2-5 TRBV5-5 TGTGCCAGCAGCCCACACGGGAGCAGGGAGACCCAGTACTTC CASSPHGSRETQYF
NA TRBJ1-2 TRBV20-1 TGCAGCGGAGACAGAGACTATGGCTACACCTTC CSGDRDYGYTF
TRBD2 TRBJ2-1 TRBV5-1 TGCGCCAGCAGCCGACCGACTAGCGGGAGGTCGAATGAGCAGTTCTTC CASSRPTSGRSNEQFF
NA TRBJ2-5 TRBV5-1 TGCGCCAGCAGCTTGGATTCGGAGACCCAGTACTTC CASSLDSETQYF
NA TRBJ1-2 TRBV27 TGTGCCAGCAGTACGACAGGCCCAACATCCGGCTACACCTTC CASSTTGPTSGYTF
TRBD2 TRBJ2-1 TRBV27 TGTGCCAGCAGTGCGACTAGCGGGAGTATCTATGAGCAGTTCTTC CASSATSGSIYEQFF
NA TRBJ2-1 TRBV5-1 TGCGCCAGCAGCGCCTTGGGGCGGAGCTCCTACAATGAGCAGTTCTTC CASSALGRSSYNEQFF
NA TRBJ2-7 TRBV6-6 TGTGCCAGCGGGCCGCGGGGCTCCTACGAGCAGTACTTC CASGPRGSYEQYF
TRBD1 TRBJ2-7 TRBV19 TGTGCCAGTAGCGGGACAGACAGACGTTCGGTCTACGAGCAGTACTTC CASSGTDRRSVYEQYF
TRBD2 TRBJ2-3 TRBV27 TGTGCCAGCAGTTCTGGGACTACCCCTTTGGATACGCAGTATTTT CASSSGTTPLDTQYF
NA TRBJ2-3 TRBV5-1 TGCGCCAGCAGCTTCGGAGCGGTCACAGATACGCAGTATTTT CASSFGAVTDTQYF
TRBD1 TRBJ1-2 TRBV2 TGTGCCAGCAGTCAGGGGGTCTATGGCTACACCTTC CASSQGVYGYTF
TRBD2 TRBJ2-7 TRBV5-4 TGTGCCAGCAGCTTGGGAGGGACTAGGCTTTACGAGCAGTACTTC CASSLGGTRLYEQYF
TRBD1 TRBJ2-1 TRBV11-3 TGTGCCAGCAGCTCAGGGGGCGATGAGCAGTTCTTC CASSSGGDEQFF
NA TRBJ1-1 TRBV5-4 TGTGCCAGCAGCTTGGTATACCCAGGGTCGGTAACTGAAGCTTTCTTT CASSLVYPGSVTEAFF
NA TRBJ2-7 TRBV5-1 TGCGCCAGCAGCGAGGGAGCGCTAACTGGCGAGCAGTACTTC CASSEGALTGEQYF
NA TRBJ2-7 TRBV7-2 TGTGCCAGCCTCGGGGACTTCGGCTACGAGCAGTACTTC CASLGDFGYEQYF
TRBD1 TRBJ2-7 TRBV18 TGTGCCAGCTCACTCTCCGGGACAGGGGGTTCCTACGAGCAGTACTTC CASSLSGTGGSYEQYF
NA TRBJ2-5 TRBV5-1 TGCGCCAGCAGCGGGGGCGAAGAGACCCAGTACTTC CASSGGEETQYF
NA TRBJ2-4 TRBV25-1 TGTGCCAGCGCTTCCCGCCTGGAGGGTAACATTCAGTACTTC CASASRLEGNIQYF
TRBD2 TRBJ2-3 TRBV7-9 TGTGCCAGCAGCTCCAAAGCGGGAGGGACAGATACGCAGTATTTT CASSSKAGGTDTQYF